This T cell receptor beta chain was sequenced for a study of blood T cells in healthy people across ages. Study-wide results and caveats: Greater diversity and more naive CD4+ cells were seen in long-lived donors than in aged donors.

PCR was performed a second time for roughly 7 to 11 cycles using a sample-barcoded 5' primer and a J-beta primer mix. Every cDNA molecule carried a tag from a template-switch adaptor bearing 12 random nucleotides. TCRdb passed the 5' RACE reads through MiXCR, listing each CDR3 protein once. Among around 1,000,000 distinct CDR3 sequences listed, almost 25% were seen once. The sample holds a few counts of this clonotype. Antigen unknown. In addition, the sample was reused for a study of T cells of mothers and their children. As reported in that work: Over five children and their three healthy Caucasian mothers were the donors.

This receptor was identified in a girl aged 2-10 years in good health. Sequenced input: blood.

The CDR3 DNA follows: TGTGCCAGCAGCCATGTAGAGGCAGATACGCAGTATTTT. Translated, it gives CASSHVEADTQYF. The chain is built from TRBV3-1 and TRBJ2-3; D is ambiguous. The germline V gene encodes CDR1 LGHDT and CDR2 YNNKEL (reference sequence). The CDR3 sequence is 13 residues long. V shed 3 bases and J shed 4 bases, with 8 bases lying between them.